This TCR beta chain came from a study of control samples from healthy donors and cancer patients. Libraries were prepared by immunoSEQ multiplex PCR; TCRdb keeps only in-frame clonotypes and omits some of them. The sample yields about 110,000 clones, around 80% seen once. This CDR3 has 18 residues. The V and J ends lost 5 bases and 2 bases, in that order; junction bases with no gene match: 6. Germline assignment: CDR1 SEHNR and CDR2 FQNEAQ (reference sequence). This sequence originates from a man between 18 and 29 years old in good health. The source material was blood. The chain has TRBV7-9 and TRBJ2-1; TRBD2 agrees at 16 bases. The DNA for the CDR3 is TGTGCCAGCAGCCCTGGGACTAGCGGGGGGGCAGCCTACAATGAGCAGTTCTTC. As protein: CASSPGTSGGAAYNEQFF.